The 24 T cell receptor beta chains in this list originate from one sample, sequenced in a study of blood T cell repertoires in COVID-19. Assay: immunoSEQ multiplex PCR; the TCRdb copy retains only in-frame clones and omits some. Here the sample spans about 59,000 clones, 91% being singletons. The sample was peripheral blood. Every receptor here comes from a human donor in a cohort sampled during active COVID-19.

The J gene is TRBJ1-1, the V gene TRBV5-1; no firm D call. CDR3 length: 14 residues. V lost 0 bases to trimming and J lost 0 bases, with 6 bases between them. CDR1 is SGHRS and CDR2 is YFSETQ in the germline V gene. The CDR3 DNA reads as TGCGCCAGCAGCTTGGGTGACATGAACACTGAAGCTTTCTTT. Residues: CASSLGDMNTEAFF.

As to this clone: A junction boundary mismatches the germline segment, possibly from a read error. V usage is TRBV2 and J usage is TRBJ2-3; TRBD2 aligns across 8 bases. This CDR3 spans 12 amino acids. Per the germline V gene, CDR1 is SNHLY and CDR2 is FYNNEI. DNA of the CDR3: TGTGCCAGCATCAAGGCGCTAGCGGGCGCTTCATTT. Protein: CASIKALAGASF. The full variable domain, completed using reference TRBV2 and TRBJ2-3, is EPEVTQTPSHQVTQMGQEVILRCVPISNHLYFYWYRQILGQKVEFLVSFYNNEISEKSEIFDDQFSVERPDGSNFTLKIRSTKLEDSAMYFCASIKALAGASFGPGTRLTVL.

The rearrangement links TRBV30 to TRBJ1-4; 8 bases are a match to TRBD1. This CDR3 comprises 15 residues. Germline V gives CDR1 GTSNPN, CDR2 SVGIG (reference sequence). Trimming took 0 bases from V and 8 from J; bases not matched to a gene: 8. The CDR3: CAWSVGQAFGEKLFF. The DNA for the CDR3 is TGTGCCTGGAGTGTGGGACAGGCCTTCGGGGAAAAACTGTTTTTT.

The chain carries TRBV7-3 and TRBJ2-3, with 8 nucleotides matching TRBD2. The germline V gene has CDR1 SGHTA and CDR2 FQGTGA. The CDR3 loop spans 14 amino acids. The trim removed 2 bases at V and 2 bases at J, leaving 0 bases unmatched. The CDR3: CASSLGLATDTQYF. In nucleotides, the CDR3 is TGTGCCAGCAGCTTAGGACTAGCCACAGATACGCAGTATTTT.

The chain is built from TRBV6-5 and TRBJ2-3; tentatively, D is TRBD2 (5 bases). Germline loops: CDR1 MNHEY, CDR2 SVGAGI. The CDR3 has 16 amino acids. The germline V and J ends were trimmed by 1 base and 1 base, with 12 bases remaining between them. The CDR3 sequence is CASSYLRASGTDTQYF. CDR3 DNA: TGTGCCAGCAGTTACTTGAGGGCTTCGGGCACAGATACGCAGTATTTT.

The chain is built from TRBV2 and TRBJ1-1, with 8 positions matching TRBD1. The germline CDR1 and CDR2 sequences are SNHLY and FYNNEI. The J segment lost 1 base and the V segment lost 6 bases, leaving 1 base of the junction unmatched. The length of the CDR3 is 13 residues. The CDR3 region has the DNA TGTGCCAGCAGCGGACAGGGGAACACTGAAGCTTTCTTT. Amino acids: CASSGQGNTEAFF.

The gene calls are TRBV5-4 and TRBJ2-1; 8 nucleotides agree with TRBD2. V gave up 1 base and J gave up 3 bases; unmatched junction bases: 6. Per the germline V gene, CDR1 is SGHNT and CDR2 is YYREEE (reference sequence). The CDR3 has 16 amino acids. The CDR3 DNA is TGTGCCAGCAGCTTGCTGCGGGGGGTGGGCTACAATGAGCAGTTCTTC. Its translation is CASSLLRGVGYNEQFF.

The rearrangement joins TRBV5-1 to TRBJ2-7, with TRBD1 matching 10 bases. The CDR3 length is 15 residues. Germline V lookup: CDR1 SGHRS, CDR2 YFSETQ. The V segment lost 4 bases and the J segment 5 bases; nucleotides outside the gene matches: 9. In nucleotides, the CDR3 is TGCGCCAGCAGCGTCCCGGGACAGGGGAATGACGAGCAGTACTTC. Translation gives CASSVPGQGNDEQYF.

This sequence joins TRBV27 and TRBJ2-1; 12 nucleotides align to TRBD2. Germline-derived CDR1 and CDR2 are MNHEY and SMNVEV (reference sequence). J lost 8 bases, V lost 6 bases, and 8 bases had no gene match. CDR3 length equals 15 residues. CDR3 nucleotide sequence: TGTGCCAGCAGGCCCGGGACTAGCGGGTCGGATGAGCAGTTCTTC. Residues: CASRPGTSGSDEQFF.

The chain employs TRBV7-2 and TRBJ1-6; D is possibly TRBD1 (6 bases). This CDR3 contains 13 residues. Germline V lookup: CDR1 SGHTA, CDR2 FQGNSA. The V end was cut by 5 bases, the J end by 10 bases, with 12 bases between. Written as DNA, the CDR3 is TGTGCCAGCAGCGCAGACAGGACCTCACCCCTCCACTTT. Residues: CASSADRTSPLHF. Full variable domain (missing parts from reference TRBV7-2 and TRBJ1-6): GAGVSQSPSNKVTEKGKDVELRCDPISGHTALYWYRQSLGQGLEFLIYFQGNSAPDKSGLPSDRFSAERTGGSVSTLTIQRTQQEDSAVYLCASSADRTSPLHFGNGTRLTVT.

The V gene is TRBV7-8, the J gene TRBJ1-2; D not resolved. The V and J ends lost 5 bases and 6 bases respectively, with 19 bases between them. CDR1 SGHVS and CDR2 FQNEAQ come from the germline V gene. The CDR3 is 15 residues long. The CDR3 sequence: CASSRGEWGEDGYTF. The CDR3 bases are TGTGCCAGCAGCCGCGGGGAGTGGGGTGAAGATGGCTACACCTTC. The entire variable domain, with the rest obtained from reference TRBV7-8 and TRBJ1-2, is as follows: GAGVSQSPRYKVAKRGQDVALRCDPISGHVSLFWYQQALGQGPEFLTYFQNEAQLDKSGLPSDRFFAERPEGSVSTLKIQRTQQEDSAVYLCASSRGEWGEDGYTFGSGTRLTVV.

Relative to its sample, this clone is medium-sized. The chain employs TRBV9 and TRBJ1-2; D may be TRBD1 (5 bases). The V gene's germline CDR1 is SGDLS and CDR2 YYNGEE. The CDR3 runs to 14 residues. The V end was cut by 7 bases, the J end by 3 bases, with 16 bases between. The CDR3 reads CASSTQGGHYGYTF. CDR3 in DNA: TGTGCCAGCTCGACGCAGGGAGGGCACTATGGCTACACCTTC.

The chain employs TRBV7-6 and TRBJ1-5, with 9 bases identical to TRBD1. This CDR3 contains 15 residues. Germline CDR1 SGHVS, CDR2 FNYEAQ. J was trimmed by 3 bases and V by 3 bases; bases with no gene match: 3. CDR3 sequence reads: CASSLGTGYNQPQHF. CDR3 DNA: TGTGCCAGCAGCTTGGGGACAGGGTACAATCAGCCCCAGCATTTT.

J is TRBJ2-5 and V is TRBV7-2, with 9 bases that match TRBD2. Looked up from germline, CDR1 is SGHTA and CDR2 is FQGNSA. V shed 1 base, J shed 5 bases, and the junction held 8 bases outside the gene matches. The CDR3 has 16 amino acids. The CDR3: CASSLGMLAGQETQYF. The DNA of the CDR3 is TGTGCCAGCAGCTTAGGAATGCTAGCGGGGCAGGAGACCCAGTACTTC.

The chain links TRBV11-2 to TRBJ2-7; 10 bases align to TRBD1. Trimming at V came to 5 bases and at J to 6 bases, leaving 4 bases not matched to a gene. The V gene's germline CDR1 is SGHAT and CDR2 FQNNGV. The CDR3 spans 13 residues. For the CDR3, the DNA is TGTGCCAGCAGCCCTGACAGGGGGCGCGAGCAGTACTTC. It specifies CASSPDRGREQYF.

This clone was counted a single time. The rearrangement joins TRBV18 to TRBJ1-2, with 7 bases matching TRBD1. Germline V gene lookup returns CDR1 KGHSH and CDR2 LQKENI. V shed 1 base and J 6 bases; nucleotides not matched to a gene: 2. CDR3 length: 13 amino acids. CDR3 protein: CASSPRGTDGYTF. In DNA, the CDR3 is TGTGCCAGCTCACCACGGGGGACAGATGGCTACACCTTC.

The chain uses TRBV7-2 and TRBJ2-1; tentative D call: TRBD2 (5 bases). This CDR3 comprises 15 residues. The V gene lost 1 base and the J gene lost 5 bases, with 12 bases spanning the gap. CDR1 is SGHTA, CDR2 FQGNSA, per germline. Here the CDR3 reads CASSLGASLNNEQFF. The CDR3 nucleotides read TGTGCCAGCAGCTTAGGTGCTAGCCTTAACAATGAGCAGTTCTTC.

V and J are TRBV6-2 or TRBV6-3 and TRBJ2-7; no reliable D call. Germline V lookup: CDR1 MNHEY, CDR2 SVGEGT. V dropped 4 bases and J dropped 7 bases, with 11 bases sitting between them. The length of the CDR3 is 12 residues. The CDR3 reads CASSSGSREQYF. The CDR3 region has the DNA TGTGCCAGCAGTTCAGGTTCTCGAGAGCAGTACTTC.

The chain has TRBV19 and TRBJ2-7, with D possibly TRBD2 on 5 matching bases. Germline CDR1 reads LNHDA; CDR2 reads SQIVND (reference sequence). There are 16 residues in the CDR3. V was trimmed by 1 base and J by 7 bases, leaving 20 bases between them. The CDR3 sequence is CASSIGIHRNTGEQYF. The CDR3 bases are TGTGCCAGTAGTATAGGAATCCACCGAAATACGGGAGAGCAGTACTTC.

The chain employs TRBV6-1 and TRBJ1-2; TRBD1 matches at 11 bases. CDR3 length: 15 amino acids. The germline gives CDR1 MNHNS, CDR2 SASEGT. V was pared by 3 bases and J by 4 bases, with 4 bases of the junction left unmatched. The CDR3 here is CASSETGTGGYGYTF. The CDR3 DNA follows: TGTGCCAGCAGTGAGACCGGGACAGGGGGCTATGGCTACACCTTC.

The chain recombines TRBV14 with TRBJ1-2, with D possibly being TRBD1 (5 bases). Germline V gene sequence: CDR1 SGHDN, CDR2 FVKESK. CDR3 length equals 14 residues. V lost 8 bases to trimming and J lost 2 bases, with 15 bases between them. CDR3 in DNA: TGTGCCAGCTTCGACTCGGGGGGAAACTATGGCTACACCTTC. This codes for CASFDSGGNYGYTF. Full variable domain (rest looked up from reference TRBV14 and TRBJ1-2): EAGVTQFPSHSVIEKGQTVTLRCDPISGHDNLYWYRRVMGKEIKFLLHFVKESKQDESGMPNNRFLAERTGGTYSTLKVQPAELEDSGVYFCASFDSGGNYGYTFGSGTRLTVV.

This rearrangement joins TRBV24-1 to TRBJ2-5; 9 nucleotides match TRBD1. Germline-derived CDR1 and CDR2 are KGHDR and SFDVKD. V lost 5 bases, J lost 3 bases, and 6 bases stayed unmatched. The length of the CDR3 is 15 residues. CDR3 loop: CATSGPGQGKETQYF. In nucleotides, the CDR3 is TGTGCCACCAGTGGCCCGGGACAGGGAAAAGAGACCCAGTACTTC.

In nucleotides, the CDR3 is TGTGCCAGCAGCTTGGACAGGCAGAACACCGGGGAGCTGTTTTTT. It translates to CASSLDRQNTGELFF. The chain joins TRBV5-4 to TRBJ2-2; the D gene is possibly TRBD1 (5 bases). The V end lost 0 bases, the J end lost 1 base, and 7 bases lay between the germline ends. CDR3 length: 15 amino acids. The V gene's germline CDR1 is SGHNT and CDR2 YYREEE (reference sequence). Using reference TRBV5-4 and TRBJ2-2 for the parts outside the CDR3, the full variable domain is ETGVTQSPTHLIKTRGQQVTLRCSSQSGHNTVSWYQQALGQGPQFIFQYYREEENGRGNFPPRFSGLQFPNYSSELNVNALELDDSALYLCASSLDRQNTGELFFGEGSRLTVL.

V and J are TRBV6-2 or TRBV6-3 and TRBJ2-7, with TRBD2 identical over 13 bases. Germline CDR1 MNHEY, CDR2 SVGEGT. Trimming removed 6 bases from V and 0 bases from J; junction bases left unmatched: 5. CDR3 length: 16 residues. CDR3 sequence reads: CASRPTSGGASYEQYF. In nucleotides, the CDR3 is TGTGCCAGCAGGCCTACTAGCGGGGGGGCCTCCTACGAGCAGTACTTC.